The entry below describes one TCR beta chain. The antigen remains undetermined. The data stem from a study of T cell responses to AZD1222 COVID-19 vaccine. CDR3 size: 16 residues. Trimming took 1 base from V and 5 from J, leaving 17 bases between them. The germline V gene has CDR1 LGHDT and CDR2 YNNKEL (reference sequence). Whole-study results and caveats: Across spike, vaccine-associated CD4 TCRs were found, dominant at 160-218 and 743-854. Without day 14 samples, only post-peak T cell repertoires were studied.

Here immunoSEQ multiplex PCR was the method, and the copy in TCRdb shows in-frame clones only, minus some. This sample has roughly 100,000 clones, with 80% to 90% found just once. This TCR derives from an adult in good health. This material consisted of peripheral blood, taken on day 0 of AZD1222 vaccination. The chain is built from TRBV3-1 (or the pseudogene TRBV3-2) and TRBJ2-5; unclear D gene. CDR3 coding DNA: TGTGCCAGCAGCCAAGCTCAGTGGTCGGTATGGGAGACCCAGTACTTC. This gives the protein CASSQAQWSVWETQYF.